Sequencing of this TCR beta chain was carried out in a study of blood T cell repertoires in COVID-19. Study in general: Italy, Spain and the United States were the sources of the convalescent and acute COVID-19 samples. Sources were T cells, B-cell-depleted T cells, or PBMCs; the material itself was cDNA or gDNA.

Looked up from germline, CDR1 is SGHVS and CDR2 is FNYEAQ. With V trimmed by 1 base and J by 3 bases, 7 bases remained unmatched. The CDR3 covers 17 residues. How the authors handled the data: Amplification of reference gene primers provided the estimated nucleated cell counts. Data came from immunoSEQ multiplex PCR; TCRdb stores just in-frame clones and leaves some out. V, J and clone size are those of that table, while D and trimming were read from the DNA. This table has about 160,000 clones, roughly 87% appearing once. This clonotype was obtained from a woman aged 55-75 years who had recovered from COVID-19. The chain uses TRBV7-6 and TRBJ2-3, with 10 nucleotides matching TRBD2. Sequencing input: peripheral blood. CDR3 sequence (DNA): TGTGCCAGCAGCTTAGTTCCTAGCGGGGGAGGGACAGATACGCAGTATTTT. Protein product: CASSLVPSGGGTDTQYF.